The 28 T cell receptor beta chains listed next were all sequenced from one sample in a study of PD-1 blockade in classical Hodgkin lymphoma. Time point here: newly diagnosed, previously untreated cHL patient sample. Starting with thawed PBMCs, CD4+ T cells were purified by magnetic negative selection. Generated by immunoSEQ multiplex PCR, the TCRdb table keeps only in-frame clones and is missing some. Seen here are 20,000 to 25,000 clones, 91% observed once, and the top ten hold 0.45% to 0.65%. Specimen: CD4+ T cells from blood. All receptors come from a human donor with classical Hodgkin lymphoma.

The chain employs TRBV13 and TRBJ2-7; D gene uncertain. The germline V and J ends were trimmed by 0 bases and 5 bases, with 17 bases remaining between them. This CDR3 contains 16 residues. Germline V gene lookup returns CDR1 PRHDT and CDR2 FYEKMQ (reference sequence). CDR3 loop: CASSLGLPLWADEQYF. The CDR3, as DNA: TGTGCCAGCAGCTTAGGCCTACCTTTATGGGCCGACGAGCAGTACTTC. Using reference TRBV13 and TRBJ2-7 for the parts outside the CDR3, the full variable domain is AAGVIQSPRHLIKEKRETATLKCYPIPRHDTVYWYQQGPGQDPQFLISFYEKMQSDKGSIPDRFSAQQFSDYHSELNMSSLELGDSALYFCASSLGLPLWADEQYFGPGTRLTVT.

This sequence joins TRBV18 and TRBJ1-1; 7 positions agree with TRBD1. Germline CDR1 and CDR2: KGHSH and LQKENI. This CDR3 is 14 amino acids long. Losses at the gene ends were 7 bases for V and 3 bases for J; bases not matched to a gene: 8. This CDR3 is CASFYPTGHTEAFF. DNA of the CDR3: TGTGCCAGCTTTTACCCGACAGGGCACACTGAAGCTTTCTTT.

The gene calls are TRBV7-9 and TRBJ1-4; TRBD1 aligns across 7 bases. The germline V gene encodes CDR1 SEHNR and CDR2 FQNEAQ (reference sequence). V lost 2 bases and J lost 6; bases outside the gene matches: 3. This CDR3 comprises 14 residues. The CDR3 bases are TGTGCCAGCAGCTTAAACGGACAGGATGAAAAACTGTTTTTT. Protein sequence: CASSLNGQDEKLFF.

The CDR3 protein is CASSFPQLAENNEQFF. In nucleotides, the CDR3 is TGCGCCAGCAGCTTCCCCCAACTAGCTGAGAACAATGAGCAGTTCTTC. This chain uses TRBV5-1 with TRBJ2-1; perhaps TRBD2 as D (6 bases). Germline V gives CDR1 SGHRS, CDR2 YFSETQ. V lost 2 bases and J 5 bases, leaving 17 bases between the germline ends. The CDR3 runs 16 residues.

The chain has TRBV2 and TRBJ2-2; 7 bases agree with TRBD1. There are 16 residues in the CDR3. Trimming at V came to 6 bases and at J to 7 bases, leaving 14 bases not matched to a gene. CDR1 is SNHLY and CDR2 is FYNNEI in the germline V gene. The CDR3 loop reads CASREDRWGEVGELFF. CDR3 nucleotides: TGTGCCAGCAGGGAGGACAGGTGGGGAGAAGTCGGGGAGCTGTTTTTT.

The chain couples TRBV29-1 to TRBJ1-1, with D possibly being TRBD1 (5 bases). Trimming stripped 4 bases from V and 3 bases from J, with 12 bases between. Germline values: CDR1 SQVTM, CDR2 ANQGSEA. This CDR3 has 13 residues. In DNA form, the CDR3 reads TGCAGCGTTGTCCAAGGGGATGACACTGAAGCTTTCTTT. The encoded protein is CSVVQGDDTEAFF.

The rearrangement uses TRBV30 and TRBJ2-7; the D gene is possibly TRBD1 (6 bases). Germline-derived CDR1 and CDR2 are GTSNPN and SVGIG (reference sequence). V was trimmed by 7 bases and J by 7 bases, leaving 23 bases between them. The length of the CDR3 is 14 residues. The CDR3 protein is CALLEDSFVGEQYF. DNA for the CDR3: TGTGCCTTACTCGAGGACAGTTTTGTAGGAGAGCAGTACTTC.

This clone has a single count. V and J are TRBV4-2 and TRBJ2-5; D possibly corresponds to TRBD2 (7 bases). The end of the DNA fits TRBJ2-7 better, so the J call may be wrong. The CDR3 loop spans 14 amino acids. Germline V CDR1 and CDR2: LGHNA, YNFKEQ. CDR3 DNA sequence: TGTGCCAGCAGCCAGGGGGGGCGAGGCTACGAGCAGTACTTC. Translated: CASSQGGRGYEQYF.

The chain is built from TRBV7-2 and TRBJ2-7, with TRBD1 matching 8 bases. The CDR3 has 15 residues. Germline V gene sequence: CDR1 SGHTA, CDR2 FQGNSA. Trimming took 3 bases from V and 0 from J; bases not matched to a gene: 4. The CDR3 DNA reads as TGTGCCAGCAGCTTCCGACAGGGGAGCTCCTACGAGCAGTACTTC. Translating gives CASSFRQGSSYEQYF.

In nucleotides, the CDR3 is TGCGCCAGCACCCCGACGCGGTCAGGAGCGTTGGCCAAAAACATTCAGTACTTC. Protein: CASTPTRSGALAKNIQYF. V and J are TRBV10-1 and TRBJ2-4, with unresolved D. V lost 7 bases and J 1 base, leaving 23 bases between the germline ends. The germline V gene encodes CDR1 WNHNN and CDR2 SYGVQD (reference sequence). CDR3 length equals 18 residues.

This rearrangement joins TRBV7-8 to TRBJ1-5; D ambiguous. CDR1 and CDR2 (germline): SGHVS, FQNEAQ. The CDR3 spans 16 residues. V dropped 0 bases and J dropped 2 bases, with 11 bases sitting between them. The DNA for the CDR3 is TGTGCCAGCAGCTTAGCGACTTTCGGGGGCAATCAGCCCCAGCATTTT. Translation: CASSLATFGGNQPQHF.

This clone has a single count. The chain couples TRBV19 to TRBJ1-3, with TRBD1 matching 7 bases. Germline-derived CDR1 and CDR2 are LNHDA and SQIVND (reference sequence). The CDR3 has 17 residues. V lost 5 bases to trimming and J lost 0 bases; unmatched junction nucleotides: 10. CDR3 in DNA: TGTGCCAGTAGTTCCCCGGGACAGCCAAACTCTGGAAACACCATATATTTT. Protein: CASSSPGQPNSGNTIYF.

The chain links TRBV5-6 to TRBJ2-2; D not certain. CDR1 and CDR2 (germline): SGHDT, YYEEEE. The length of the CDR3 is 14 residues. V gave up 4 bases and J gave up 2 bases, with 9 bases separating them. Here the CDR3 reads CASSMTGNTGELFF. Here the CDR3 DNA reads TGTGCCAGCAGCATGACTGGTAACACCGGGGAGCTGTTTTTT.

CDR3 nucleotides: TGTGCCAGCAGTTACCGGCTAGCGGATGCCTACGAGCAGTACTTC. It is translated as CASSYRLADAYEQYF. The genes are TRBV6-6 and TRBJ2-7; TRBD2 agrees at 7 bases. J was trimmed by 2 bases and V by 2 bases; bases with no gene match: 6. This CDR3 is built from 15 residues. Germline V gives CDR1 MNHNY, CDR2 SVGAGI (reference sequence).

The rearrangement links TRBV6-4 to TRBJ1-5; TRBD1 matches 9 bases. The V gene's germline CDR1 is MRHNA and CDR2 SNTAGT. This CDR3 is 19 amino acids long. Unmatched junction bases numbered 16, after V lost 7 bases and J lost 0 bases. CDR3 sequence (DNA): TGTGCCAGCATTGGGGACAGGGAACGTCGATTACTTAGCAATCAGCCCCAGCATTTT. Translation gives CASIGDRERRLLSNQPQHF.

The chain employs TRBV6-6 and TRBJ1-3, with 9 nucleotides matching TRBD1. Per germline, CDR1 MNHNY and CDR2 SVGAGI (reference sequence). V was clipped by 6 bases and J by 2 bases; unmatched bases: 5. There are 15 residues in the CDR3. In nucleotides, the CDR3 is TGTGCCAGCAGCGCACAGGGGGCGGCTGGAAACACCATATATTTT. The encoded protein is CASSAQGAAGNTIYF.

The chain has TRBV10-3 and TRBJ1-2; 8 bases line up with TRBD1. In germline, CDR1 is ENHRY, CDR2 SYGVKD. The ends lost 6 bases at V and 4 bases at J; junction bases unmatched: 4. This CDR3 is built from 13 residues. The CDR3 region has the DNA TGTGCCATCAGCGGACAGGGATTCTATGGCTACACCTTC. Protein sequence: CAISGQGFYGYTF.

The V gene is TRBV7-8, the J gene TRBJ2-5, with 11 bases lining up with TRBD2. The CDR3 totals 16 residues. The germline gives CDR1 SGHVS, CDR2 FQNEAQ. The V segment lost 5 bases and the J segment 3 bases; nucleotides outside the gene matches: 8. CDR3 coding DNA: TGTGCCAGCAGCAGAGTACTAGCGGGGGCCAAAGAGACCCAGTACTTC. The encoded protein is CASSRVLAGAKETQYF.

The chain combines TRBV7-2 with TRBJ2-7; D gene ambiguous. Trimming took off 2 bases at V and 3 bases at J, with 11 bases between the two ends. Germline CDR1 SGHTA, CDR2 FQGNSA. This CDR3 region has 14 residues. The CDR3, as DNA: TGTGCCAGCAGCTTACAAGGCAGGCGCTACGAGCAGTACTTC. Amino acids: CASSLQGRRYEQYF.

The V gene is TRBV19, the J gene TRBJ2-7; maybe TRBD1 (6 bases). Germline CDR1 is LNHDA and CDR2 is SQIVND (reference sequence). This CDR3 region has 13 residues. Trimming cost V 4 bases and J 3 bases, with 10 bases left between them. CDR3 coding DNA: TGTGCCAGTAGTAGGACAGTGCTCTACGAGCAGTACTTC. It codes for CASSRTVLYEQYF. Together with reference TRBV19 and TRBJ2-7, the CDR3 gives the full variable domain: DGGITQSPKYLFRKEGQNVTLSCEQNLNHDAMYWYRQDPGQGLRLIYYSQIVNDFQKGDIAEGYSVSREKKESFPLTVTSAQKNPTAFYLCASSRTVLYEQYFGPGTRLTVT.

The chain links TRBV4-3 to TRBJ2-5, with a weak D call TRBD2 (6 bases). Germline values: CDR1 LGHNA, CDR2 YSLEER. The CDR3 loop spans 15 amino acids. Trimming cost V 0 bases and J 5 bases, with 13 bases left between them. CDR3 protein: CASSQERVRGETQYF. The CDR3 nucleotides read TGCGCCAGCAGCCAAGAGCGAGTACGGGGGGAGACCCAGTACTTC.

The J gene is TRBJ1-6, the V gene TRBV4-3; D is unresolved. Per the germline V gene, CDR1 is LGHNA and CDR2 is YSLEER. This CDR3 is built from 14 residues. Between the trimmed V and J ends, which lost 3 bases and 9 bases, there was a span of 12 bases. The CDR3 is CASSQGSETSPLHF. The DNA for the CDR3 is TGCGCCAGCAGCCAGGGCAGCGAAACTTCACCCCTCCACTTT.

The CDR3 spells CASSYSRQGVTDTQYF. The DNA of the CDR3 is TGTGCCAGCAGTTACTCGAGGCAGGGAGTCACAGATACGCAGTATTTT. V gene TRBV6-5 combines with J gene TRBJ2-3; D tentatively reads TRBD1 or TRBD2 (5 bases each). With 0 bases removed from V and 2 bases from J, the gap between germline ends came to 12 bases. The CDR3 spans 16 residues. Germline V CDR1 and CDR2: MNHEY, SVGAGI.

The chain combines TRBV5-1 with TRBJ2-6, with TRBD1 identical over 7 bases. This CDR3 is built from 16 residues. The V and J ends lost 4 bases and 0 bases, in that order; junction bases with no gene match: 4. Per germline, CDR1 SGHRS and CDR2 YFSETQ. In nucleotides, the CDR3 is TGCGCCAGCAGCCCGGACAGGAACTCTGGGGCCAACGTCCTGACTTTC. The encoded protein is CASSPDRNSGANVLTF.

The rearrangement uses TRBV4-3 and TRBJ1-6; D unclear. Germline lookup yields CDR1 LGHNA and CDR2 YSLEER. The CDR3 is 15 amino acids. Trimming removed 1 base at V and 9 bases at J, with 13 bases between. The CDR3 sequence is CASSQVPGLVSPLHF. The DNA for the CDR3 is TGCGCCAGCAGCCAAGTGCCCGGGCTAGTTTCACCCCTCCACTTT.

The chain carries TRBV19 and TRBJ2-2; 7 nucleotides align to TRBD2. V lost 4 bases to trimming and J lost 0 bases; unmatched junction nucleotides: 8. Germline V lookup: CDR1 LNHDA, CDR2 SQIVND (reference sequence). This CDR3 is 17 amino acids long. This CDR3 reads CASSRASGRSNTGELFF. The CDR3 DNA reads as TGTGCCAGTAGTAGGGCCTCCGGGAGGTCGAACACCGGGGAGCTGTTTTTT.

This clone was found once. The V and J genes are TRBV11-2 and TRBJ2-7; possibly TRBD1 for D (5 bases). The CDR3 totals 15 residues. Germline V gives CDR1 SGHAT, CDR2 FQNNGV. The V gene lost 2 bases and the J gene lost 4 bases, with 15 bases spanning the gap. DNA for the CDR3: TGTGCCAGCAGCTTAACTTCAGGGTTACGGTACGAGCAGTACTTC. It is translated as CASSLTSGLRYEQYF. Complete variable domain (other parts from reference TRBV11-2 and TRBJ2-7): EAGVAQSPRYKIIEKRQSVAFWCNPISGHATLYWYQQILGQGPKLLIQFQNNGVVDDSQLPKDRFSAERLKGVDSTLKIQPAKLEDSAVYLCASSLTSGLRYEQYFGPGTRLTVT.

On this clone: Compared with germline, one end of the junction differs, possibly owing to a read error. This rearrangement joins TRBV15 to TRBJ1-4, with 8 nucleotides matching TRBD1. This CDR3 spans 14 amino acids. From germline, CDR1 is LNHNV and CDR2 YYDKDF (reference sequence). The DNA of the CDR3 is TGTGCCGCCAGGGGTGACAGGGGTTTAGAAAAACTGTTTTTT. Translating gives CAARGDRGLEKLFF. The whole variable domain, remainder taken from reference TRBV15 and TRBJ1-4, is DAMVIQNPRYQVTQFGKPVTLSCSQTLNHNVMYWYQQKSSQAPKLLFHYYDKDFNNEADTPDNFQSRRPNTSFCFLDIRSPGLGDTAMYLCAARGDRGLEKLFFGSGTQLSVL.